This T cell receptor (beta chain) originates from a study of T cell responses to AZD1222 COVID-19 vaccine. Regarding the study as a whole: Scientists sampled the repertoires only once the peak T cell response had passed.

CDR1 and CDR2 (germline): KGHDR, SFDVKD. Trimming at V came to 5 bases and at J to 7 bases, leaving 7 bases not matched to a gene. The CDR3 length is 15 residues. TCRdb keeps only in-frame clones here, not all; method: immunoSEQ multiplex PCR. Among about 140,000 clones listed, approximately 95% were seen once. Comments on this clone: As yet, its antigen is unknown.

The genes are TRBV24-1 and TRBJ2-2; 9 bases agree with TRBD1. The sample here was peripheral blood, taken on day 0 of MenACWY control vaccination. The sequence came from an adult in good health. CDR3 amino acids: CATSGGQGSVGELFF. DNA for the CDR3: TGTGCCACCAGTGGGGGACAGGGAAGTGTCGGGGAGCTGTTTTTT.